Listed below are T cell receptor beta chains from one sample, sequenced in a study of T cells in Graves' hyperthyroidism and ophthalmopathy. TCRdb re-derived calls from the multiplex PCR reads in MiXCR, one entry per CDR3 protein. The sample has 450,000 to 700,000 distinct CDR3 sequences; just over 45% are singletons. Input material: peripheral blood or thyroid tissue (not recorded which). Receptors originate from an adult woman with Graves' disease, either hyperthyroidism or ophthalmopathy (not recorded which). Each CDR3 is given with its conserved first and last residue. The order of the fields is J gene, clone size, D gene, V gene, CDR3 DNA, CDR3 protein. D genes are given only for firm matches. Rows give clone size only sometimes, using once, few, many, or a class for an expanded clone.

j_call: TRBJ2-6; clone_size: .; d_call: .; v_call: TRBV7-6; cdr3_nt: TGTGCCAGCAGCTTAGGAGACTCTGGGGCCAACGTCCTGACTTTC; cdr3_aa: CASSLGDSGANVLTF
j_call: TRBJ1-2; clone_size: many; d_call: .; v_call: TRBV19; cdr3_nt: TGTGCCAGCAGTACGGGCAGGGGTCGGTATGGCTACACCTTC; cdr3_aa: CASSTGRGRYGYTF
j_call: TRBJ2-5; clone_size: .; d_call: .; v_call: TRBV20-1; cdr3_nt: TGCAGTGCTAGAGATCTCCAGGGCCGACCGCGGGAGACCCAGTACTTC; cdr3_aa: CSARDLQGRPRETQYF
j_call: TRBJ1-1; clone_size: many; d_call: .; v_call: TRBV2; cdr3_nt: TGTGCCAGCAGTGGTACCAGGAACACTGAAGCTTTCTTT; cdr3_aa: CASSGTRNTEAFF
j_call: TRBJ2-7; clone_size: many; d_call: TRBD2; v_call: TRBV29-1; cdr3_nt: TGCAGCGTTGGCCCGGGGGGGGGCAGTTACGAGCAGTACTTC; cdr3_aa: CSVGPGGGSYEQYF
j_call: TRBJ1-5; clone_size: many; d_call: .; v_call: TRBV7-8; cdr3_nt: TGTGCCAGCAGCCCCTACCGTTCCGGGACAAGATATCAGCCCCAGCATTTT; cdr3_aa: CASSPYRSGTRYQPQHF
j_call: TRBJ2-6; clone_size: .; d_call: .; v_call: TRBV11-2; cdr3_nt: TGTGCCAGCAGCCATCTCAGGGGTCTGAACACTGAAGCTTTC; cdr3_aa: CASSHLRGLNTEAF
j_call: TRBJ1-1; clone_size: .; d_call: .; v_call: TRBV29-1; cdr3_nt: TGCAGCGTTGCAGGGGCAGAAACTGAAGCTTTCTTT; cdr3_aa: CSVAGAETEAFF
j_call: TRBJ1-2; clone_size: once; d_call: .; v_call: TRBV4-3; cdr3_nt: TGCGCCAGCAGCCAAGAGGACCCAGGGGCCCAAGTTCAGGGCTACACCTTC; cdr3_aa: CASSQEDPGAQVQGYTF
j_call: TRBJ1-4; clone_size: .; d_call: .; v_call: TRBV6-1; cdr3_nt: TGTGCCAGCAGGGGGGGTGACGGGGAAAAACTGTTTTTT; cdr3_aa: CASRGGDGEKLFF
j_call: TRBJ2-2; clone_size: .; d_call: .; v_call: TRBV6-1; cdr3_nt: TGTGCCAGCAGTTACGGCTTCGGGGCCGGGGAGCTGTTTTTT; cdr3_aa: CASSYGFGAGELFF
j_call: TRBJ2-5; clone_size: many; d_call: .; v_call: TRBV15; cdr3_nt: TGTGCCACCAGCAGAGGGTCTCAGGGTGTAGAGACCCAGTACTTC; cdr3_aa: CATSRGSQGVETQYF
j_call: TRBJ1-3; clone_size: once; d_call: .; v_call: TRBV9; cdr3_nt: TGTGCCAGCAGCCAATGGGAGAACACCATATATTTT; cdr3_aa: CASSQWENTIYF
j_call: TRBJ1-5; clone_size: many; d_call: .; v_call: TRBV7-2; cdr3_nt: TGTGCCAGCAGCTCCTACGGGACAAATCAGCCCCAGCATTTT; cdr3_aa: CASSSYGTNQPQHF
j_call: TRBJ1-6; clone_size: few; d_call: .; v_call: TRBV10-3; cdr3_nt: TGTGCCATCAGTGAGTTAGGGAATTCACCCCTCCACTTT; cdr3_aa: CAISELGNSPLHF
j_call: TRBJ1-6; clone_size: many; d_call: .; v_call: TRBV20-1; cdr3_nt: TGCAGTGCTAGATCTCTCACCAATTCACCCCTCCACTTT; cdr3_aa: CSARSLTNSPLHF
j_call: TRBJ1-1; clone_size: .; d_call: .; v_call: TRBV29-1; cdr3_nt: TGCAGCGTGACAGAAAGCATGAACACTGAAGCTTTCTTT; cdr3_aa: CSVTESMNTEAFF
j_call: TRBJ2-7; clone_size: many; d_call: .; v_call: TRBV2; cdr3_nt: TGTGCCAGCAGGAAAACAGGGACCTACGAGCAGTACTTC; cdr3_aa: CASRKTGTYEQYF
j_call: TRBJ1-5; clone_size: once; d_call: TRBD1; v_call: TRBV20-1; cdr3_nt: TGCAGTGCTAGACCCCCGGGACAGCTGGGATCGCCCCAGCATTTT; cdr3_aa: CSARPPGQLGSPQHF
j_call: TRBJ2-6; clone_size: .; d_call: TRBD1; v_call: TRBV7-7; cdr3_nt: TGTGCTAGCAGCCCGACAGGGGGGGTTGGGGCCAACGTCCTGACTTTC; cdr3_aa: CASSPTGGVGANVLTF
j_call: TRBJ2-7; clone_size: .; d_call: .; v_call: TRBV7-9; cdr3_nt: TGTGCCAGCAGCTTAGAGGCTACGGGGCAGTACTTC; cdr3_aa: CASSLEATGQYF
j_call: TRBJ2-7; clone_size: .; d_call: TRBD2; v_call: TRBV29-1; cdr3_nt: TGCAGCGGACTAGCGGAGAACTACGAGCAGTACTTC; cdr3_aa: CSGLAENYEQYF
j_call: TRBJ2-7; clone_size: .; d_call: .; v_call: TRBV29-1; cdr3_nt: TGCAGCCAAACCAGGGGAAACTACGAGCAGTACTTC; cdr3_aa: CSQTRGNYEQYF
j_call: TRBJ2-5; clone_size: .; d_call: .; v_call: TRBV10-2; cdr3_nt: TGCGCCAGCAGTGAGTCGGGACCCCTAGGGGGGACCCAGGACTTC; cdr3_aa: CASSESGPLGGTQDF
j_call: TRBJ1-1; clone_size: .; d_call: .; v_call: TRBV12-3/TRBV12-4; cdr3_nt: TGTGCCAGCAGTCAGACCCCGACGGCCGAAGCTTTCTTT; cdr3_aa: CASSQTPTAEAFF
j_call: TRBJ2-7; clone_size: many; d_call: .; v_call: TRBV10-2; cdr3_nt: TGCGCCAGCAATCCGGGGAGCTCCTACGAGCAGTACTTC; cdr3_aa: CASNPGSSYEQYF
j_call: TRBJ2-1; clone_size: .; d_call: .; v_call: TRBV20-1; cdr3_nt: TGCAGTGCTATTGTCAGTACCAATGAGCAGTTCTTC; cdr3_aa: CSAIVSTNEQFF
j_call: TRBJ2-5; clone_size: many; d_call: .; v_call: TRBV6-1; cdr3_nt: TGTGCCAGCATAGGGGGGACTCAAGAGACCCAGTACTTC; cdr3_aa: CASIGGTQETQYF
j_call: TRBJ2-2; clone_size: many; d_call: .; v_call: TRBV20-1; cdr3_nt: TGCAGTGCTGAGGAAGGGGTGGGCACCGGGGAGCTGTTTTTT; cdr3_aa: CSAEEGVGTGELFF
j_call: TRBJ1-5; clone_size: many; d_call: .; v_call: TRBV20-1; cdr3_nt: TGCAGTGCTAGAGTATCCCCGGGTCAGCCCCAGCATTTT; cdr3_aa: CSARVSPGQPQHF
j_call: TRBJ2-5; clone_size: many; d_call: TRBD2; v_call: TRBV10-3; cdr3_nt: TGTGCCATCAGTGTAGCAGGTAGCGGGAGAAAAGAGACCCAGTACTTC; cdr3_aa: CAISVAGSGRKETQYF
j_call: TRBJ2-7; clone_size: .; d_call: TRBD2; v_call: TRBV7-6; cdr3_nt: TGTGCCAGCAGCTTAGGGGCTAGCGGAACAACCTACGAGCAGTACTTC; cdr3_aa: CASSLGASGTTYEQYF
j_call: TRBJ1-2; clone_size: .; d_call: .; v_call: TRBV29-1; cdr3_nt: TGCAGCGTTGAGTTGTCCAACTATGGCTACACCTTC; cdr3_aa: CSVELSNYGYTF
j_call: TRBJ2-5; clone_size: many; d_call: TRBD1; v_call: TRBV4-2; cdr3_nt: TGTGCCAGCAGTCGTACCGGGACAGAGAAAGAGACCCAGTACTTC; cdr3_aa: CASSRTGTEKETQYF
j_call: TRBJ2-7; clone_size: many; d_call: .; v_call: TRBV2; cdr3_nt: TGTGCCAGCAGTCTCGGTACGATCTACGAGCAGTACTTC; cdr3_aa: CASSLGTIYEQYF
j_call: TRBJ2-1; clone_size: many; d_call: .; v_call: TRBV20-1; cdr3_nt: TGCAGTGCTAGACCCCGGAGTCCTGGGGCCTACAATGAGCAGTTCTTC; cdr3_aa: CSARPRSPGAYNEQFF
j_call: TRBJ2-2; clone_size: .; d_call: TRBD2; v_call: TRBV7-9; cdr3_nt: TGTGCCAGCACCCCCCCCAGTGGGAGGGCCGCCGGGGAGCTGTTTTTT; cdr3_aa: CASTPPSGRAAGELFF
j_call: TRBJ1-1; clone_size: few; d_call: .; v_call: TRBV25-1; cdr3_nt: TGTGCCAGCAGCCCAGGGGCAACTGAAGCTTTCTTT; cdr3_aa: CASSPGATEAFF
j_call: TRBJ2-5; clone_size: .; d_call: .; v_call: TRBV20-1; cdr3_nt: TGCAGTGTGGACGGGAGTGGGGAGACCCAGTACTTC; cdr3_aa: CSVDGSGETQYF
j_call: TRBJ2-7; clone_size: .; d_call: .; v_call: TRBV2; cdr3_nt: TGTGCCAGCAGTGAAGGGGAGACAGGCTACGAGCAGTACTTC; cdr3_aa: CASSEGETGYEQYF
j_call: TRBJ1-1; clone_size: many; d_call: .; v_call: TRBV19; cdr3_nt: TGTGCCAGTAGTCCCCCAGAGGTATTCGCCACTGAAGCTTTCTTT; cdr3_aa: CASSPPEVFATEAFF
j_call: TRBJ2-5; clone_size: many; d_call: TRBD2; v_call: TRBV6-5; cdr3_nt: TGTGCCAGCAGGGTTAGCGGGCCCCAAGAGACCCAGTACTTC; cdr3_aa: CASRVSGPQETQYF
j_call: TRBJ2-7; clone_size: .; d_call: .; v_call: TRBV29-1; cdr3_nt: TGCAGCGTGCATGTGGGTCAGCAGTACTTC; cdr3_aa: CSVHVGQQYF
j_call: TRBJ1-2; clone_size: .; d_call: .; v_call: TRBV2; cdr3_nt: TGTGCCAGCAGTGAAGCGCTTCAGGGTTACGGTGGCTACACCTTC; cdr3_aa: CASSEALQGYGGYTF
j_call: TRBJ2-6; clone_size: .; d_call: .; v_call: TRBV7-2; cdr3_nt: TGTGCCAGCAGCTTAGCGGGGGCCCACGTCCTGACTTTC; cdr3_aa: CASSLAGAHVLTF
j_call: TRBJ2-7; clone_size: .; d_call: .; v_call: TRBV14; cdr3_nt: TGTGCCAGCAGCCAAGGGGGGAGACAATACTTC; cdr3_aa: CASSQGGRQYF
j_call: TRBJ1-5; clone_size: many; d_call: .; v_call: TRBV19; cdr3_nt: TGTGCCAGTAGTAGGGGTTCTGCTCAGCCCCAGCATTTT; cdr3_aa: CASSRGSAQPQHF
j_call: TRBJ2-2; clone_size: many; d_call: .; v_call: TRBV12-5; cdr3_nt: TGTGCTAGTGGTTTGCCCCTTTGGGTTCAGGACGGGGAGCTGTTTTTT; cdr3_aa: CASGLPLWVQDGELFF
j_call: TRBJ1-6; clone_size: .; d_call: TRBD1; v_call: TRBV10-3; cdr3_nt: TGTGCCACCGGTCAGGGCGCCACTCAAACCAGCAGCTTACGGGACAGTAATTCACCCCTCCACTTT; cdr3_aa: CATGQGATQTSSLRDSNSPLHF
j_call: TRBJ2-5; clone_size: .; d_call: .; v_call: TRBV6-1; cdr3_nt: TGTGCCAGCAGTGGAGGCGGGGGACAACAAGAGACCCAGTACTTC; cdr3_aa: CASSGGGGQQETQYF
j_call: TRBJ1-5; clone_size: many; d_call: .; v_call: TRBV20-1; cdr3_nt: TGCAGTGGAAAGGTGGGGGGTCGGCCCCAGCATTTT; cdr3_aa: CSGKVGGRPQHF
j_call: TRBJ1-4; clone_size: many; d_call: .; v_call: TRBV6-2/TRBV6-3; cdr3_nt: TGTGCCAGCAGTTACGTTGCCGGACAAAATGAAAAACTGTTTTTT; cdr3_aa: CASSYVAGQNEKLFF
j_call: TRBJ2-3; clone_size: .; d_call: TRBD1; v_call: TRBV29-1; cdr3_nt: TGCAGCGTTCCCCGGGACAGGCTTCCTAGCACAGATACGCAGTATTTT; cdr3_aa: CSVPRDRLPSTDTQYF
j_call: TRBJ2-7; clone_size: .; d_call: .; v_call: TRBV30; cdr3_nt: TGTGCCTGGAGTGTTGGCACAAACTACGAGCAGTACTTC; cdr3_aa: CAWSVGTNYEQYF